This T cell receptor beta chain comes out of a study of glioma-infiltrating T cells after dendritic cell vaccination (dated by TCRdb to the mid-2010s). Describing the broader study: The cohort included around 15 glioblastoma patients drawn from Phase I and II dendritic cell vaccination trials, of whom 9 were newly diagnosed and 6 had recurrent disease. Patients received autologous tumor lysate-pulsed dendritic cell vaccination between the early 2000s and the early 2010s. The vaccine consisted of monocyte-derived dendritic cells cultured less than 9 days with IL-4 and GM-CSF, then pulsed overnight with autologous tumor lysate. Each patient was given three intradermal dendritic cell vaccine injections, spaced two weeks apart, in the arm below the axilla. In glioblastoma patients vaccinated with dendritic cells, deep sequencing of TCR beta CDR3 regions served to measure the amount of tumor-infiltrating lymphocytes and to compare repertoires between tumor and blood. TCR sequencing metrics, including TIL content and tumor-blood repertoire overlap, were correlated with survival after dendritic cell vaccination.

What the authors observed across the whole study: The response model built on TCR overlap across three groups was characterized as speculative, with prospective validation still needed. The cohort was small and heterogeneous, with few patients having full blood and tumor sets and even fewer initial-recurrent tumor pairs. Longer time to progression and overall survival after dendritic cell vaccination were predicted by higher estimated pretreatment TIL content. TCR clonality showed no direct relationship with survival, which suggests that a diverse polyclonal response may be important.

After removal of 4 bases from V and 5 bases from J, the junction retains 8 bases not matched to a gene. The CDR3, from cysteine to phenylalanine, totals 15 residues. Of all the DNA, just the CDR3 is kept, 45 bases in frame from base 1. The germline V gene yields MNHEY for CDR1 and SVGAGI for CDR2. About this clone: This clone's antigen is unknown. No base qualities exist here, and no much larger clone lies one base off it.

This specimen's time point label, interpreted: after dendritic cell vaccination, including at tumor progression/relapse. Patients were selected for having adequate residual fresh-frozen tumor tissue and more than two years of available survival data. Although molecular status otherwise differed among the glioblastoma patients, no patient had an isocitrate dehydrogenase mutation. PBMC collection took place before vaccination, two weeks after the third vaccination, and at tumor progression if progression occurred. Genomic DNA was extracted with the Qiagen DNeasy Blood extraction Kit. TCRB CDR3 regions were amplified from 2 ug genomic DNA, or all available DNA if less, using the immunoSEQ assay. The multiplex PCR employed 60 forward primers targeting TCR V beta segments and 13 reverse primers targeting J beta segments. To estimate the number of reads per starting template, synthetic control templates were added to each sample at limiting dilution. The Illumina HiSeq System generated sequencing reads of 87 bp. In the paper's pipeline: PCR and sequencing errors were removed by merging closely related sequences with a nearest neighbor algorithm. TCR overlap was defined as the percentage of unique tumor TCR beta sequences that were also found in the peripheral blood of the same patient. TCRdb's version of the immuneACCESS table is confined to in-frame rearrangements and falls short of the full clone set. An unresolved V gene accounts for under half of the shortfall where checked; the remainder is of unknown origin. V, J and clone size were drawn from that table, and D and trimming were deduced from the DNA. The sample profile shows fewer than 70,000 clones; about 84% of them were found once. Around 8.5% of the sample belongs to the ten largest clones.

The source material was blood, sampled after dendritic cell vaccination. This TCR was recovered from a human donor with glioblastoma. Recombination linked TRBV6-5 to TRBJ2-3; a stretch of 8 junction bases matches TRBD1. The DNA sequence is given as TGTGCCAGCAGTTTCAGGGGGCCCCTCCGAGATACGCAGTATTTT. Translated, this is CASSFRGPLRDTQYF.